This T cell receptor beta chain was recovered during a study of cytomegalovirus exposure and HLA in healthy donors. The study's findings and limits: Certain indistinguishable V segments, among them TRBV6-2 and TRBV6-3, were excluded. The HLA-A and HLA-B alleles of most subjects were reportedly predicted accurately from TCR beta sequences. Likely technical artifact: a cluster of highly shared sequence variants. TCR beta chain V- and J-gene trimming was linked, in a later analysis, to a missense variant in DCLRE1C.

CDR3 length: 14 amino acids. Trimming removed 7 bases from V and 6 bases from J, with 19 bases in between. The germline gives CDR1 MNHNY, CDR2 SVGAGI (reference sequence). As for this clone: The antigen is not known.

In the PCR, 60 Vbeta and 13 Jbeta primers were used. TCRdb's table, derived via immunoSEQ multiplex PCR, lists solely in-frame clones and lacks some. This sample carries roughly 160,000 clones, about 82% of them seen once, and the ten largest clones take approximately 2.4%. J is TRBJ2-7 and V is TRBV6-6, with D perhaps TRBD2 (6 bases). Specimen: PBMCs. This receptor was taken from a male donor in good health and CMV-seronegative. The CDR3 DNA sequence: TGTGCCAGCACCTTATCGGGAGACGGCGTCGAGCAGTACTTC. Protein sequence: CASTLSGDGVEQYF.